Included here is one T cell receptor (beta chain) sequence, with context. Profiled with immunoSEQ multiplex PCR; TCRdb holds only in-frame clones, not every one. This repertoire shows approximately 45,000 clones, about 88% found once; its top ten account for approximately 2.4%. This sample is drawn from a study of T cells in localized non-small cell lung cancer. V was clipped by 5 bases and J by 6 bases; unmatched bases: 6. Germline CDR1 reads SEHNR; CDR2 reads FQNEAQ (reference sequence). The length of the CDR3 is 14 residues. This chain uses TRBV7-9 with TRBJ1-2; TRBD1 agrees at 10 bases. The sequence derives from a man aged 35 to 70 with stage II lung adenocarcinoma. The sequences come from PBMCs, collected before any cancer treatment. The CDR3, as DNA: TGTGCCAGCAGCGCGGGACAGGGGTGGGATGGCTACACCTTC. Amino acid sequence: CASSAGQGWDGYTF.